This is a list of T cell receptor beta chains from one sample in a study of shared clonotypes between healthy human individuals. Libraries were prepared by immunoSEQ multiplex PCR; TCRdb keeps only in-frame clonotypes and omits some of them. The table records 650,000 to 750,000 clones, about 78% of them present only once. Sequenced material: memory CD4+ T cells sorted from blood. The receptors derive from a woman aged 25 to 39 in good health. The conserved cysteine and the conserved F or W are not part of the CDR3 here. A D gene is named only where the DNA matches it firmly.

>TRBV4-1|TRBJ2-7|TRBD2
ASSHGGLAGGEQY
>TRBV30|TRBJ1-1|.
AWRKITGLNTEAF
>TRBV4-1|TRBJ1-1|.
ASSQASTGYTEAF
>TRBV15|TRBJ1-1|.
ATSRERKGMNTEAF
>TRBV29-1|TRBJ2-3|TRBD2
SSSSGSTDTQY
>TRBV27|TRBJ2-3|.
ASRPGLLLTPTDTQY
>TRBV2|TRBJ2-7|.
ASSEWGVRVLYEQY
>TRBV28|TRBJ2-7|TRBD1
ASSSTGVYEQY
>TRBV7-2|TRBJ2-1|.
ASSFEGNEQF
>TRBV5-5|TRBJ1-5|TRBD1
ASSLRDSYSNQPQH
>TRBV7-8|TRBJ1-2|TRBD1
ASSLRGAGQAANYGYT
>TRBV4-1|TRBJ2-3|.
ASSQGSTDTQY
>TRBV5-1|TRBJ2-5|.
ASRWQPGAETQY
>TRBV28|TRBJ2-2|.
ASSLSMVRGELF
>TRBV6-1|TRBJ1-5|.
ASSAVSNQPQH
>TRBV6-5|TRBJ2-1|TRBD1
ASSWDRENNEQF
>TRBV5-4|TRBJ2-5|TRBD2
ASSLVTSAQETQY
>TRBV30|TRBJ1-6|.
AWGFRDSPLH
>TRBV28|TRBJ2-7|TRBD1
ASSLGQTEQY
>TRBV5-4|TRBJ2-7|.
ASSSGDSYEQY
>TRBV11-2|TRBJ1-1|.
ASSLPTDGENTEAF
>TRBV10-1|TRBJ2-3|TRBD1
ASSRDRGPNTDTQY
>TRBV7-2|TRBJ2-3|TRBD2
ASRGTSGRLTDTQY
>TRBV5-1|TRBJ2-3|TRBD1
ASGTGGSDTQY
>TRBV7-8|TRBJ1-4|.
ASSLGQTTTNEKLF
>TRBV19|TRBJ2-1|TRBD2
ASSILAGRNEQF
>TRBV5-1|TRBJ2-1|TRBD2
ASSSLAGGNEQF
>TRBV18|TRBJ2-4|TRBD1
ASSRTGDHQY
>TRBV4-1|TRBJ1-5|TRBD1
ASSQPSGQRNNQPQH
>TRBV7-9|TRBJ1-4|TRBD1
ASSRDRGNEKLF
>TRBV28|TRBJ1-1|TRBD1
ASSSPYGQGGEAF
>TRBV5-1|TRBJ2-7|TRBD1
ASSLPDRGYVEQY
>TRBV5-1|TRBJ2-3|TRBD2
ASSLAGLAAGDTQY
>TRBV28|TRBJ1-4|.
ASRGLNEKLF
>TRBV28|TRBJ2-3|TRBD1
ASSLRTGAPTDTQY
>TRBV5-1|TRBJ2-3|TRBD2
ASSIWTSGSGSTNTQY
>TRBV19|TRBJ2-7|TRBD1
ASSRKRQGFNEQY
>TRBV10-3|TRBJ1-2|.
AISVNVGRNYGYT
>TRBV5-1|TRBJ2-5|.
ASSFGSETQY
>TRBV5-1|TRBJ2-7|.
ASSLAVGTYEQY
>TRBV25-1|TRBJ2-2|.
ASSDPVDRTGELF
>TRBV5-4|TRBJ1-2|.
ASSFTTAYGYT
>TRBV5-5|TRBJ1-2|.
ASSLPGAQGLGGYT
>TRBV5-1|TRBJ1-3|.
ASSLGQELGTIY
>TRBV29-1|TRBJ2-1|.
SGRDNEQF
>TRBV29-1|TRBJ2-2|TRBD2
SVEGTSTGELF
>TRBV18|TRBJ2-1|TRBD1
ASSRDRVLGNEQF